The sequence of this TCR beta chain was determined in a study of radiotherapy plus CTLA-4 blockade in lung cancer. Study-wide background: Disease control reached 31%, with objective responses in 15% to 20%. Study conclusions and caveats: After treatment with radiotherapy plus ipilimumab, TCR clones that came from the tumor expanded in blood. Early blood T cell clone changes and increased post-radiation serum interferon-beta were reportedly the strongest response predictors.

V was cut by 6 bases and J by 3 bases, with 12 bases left in between. The CDR3 totals 14 residues. Germline CDR1 reads MNHEY; CDR2 reads SVGAGI. To note about this clone: The antigen remains undetermined.

Generated by immunoSEQ multiplex PCR, the TCRdb table keeps only in-frame clones and is missing some. The table lists about 40,000 clones, about 77% of them singletons. This rearrangement joins TRBV6-5 to TRBJ1-5; tentatively, D is TRBD1 (6 bases). Sample: peripheral blood, taken from a patient treated with radiotherapy plus ipilimumab. The receptor was derived from a human donor with non-small cell lung cancer who had stable disease on radiotherapy plus ipilimumab. CDR3 nucleotides: TGTGCCAGCAGCAGGGACAACATCAATCAGCCCCAGCATTTT. It translates to CASSRDNINQPQHF.